The 10 T cell receptor beta chains below come from one sample, sequenced in a study of metastatic and nonmetastatic thyroid tumors. TCRdb redid the clone calls on the PCR reads using MiXCR. The sample has around 8,000 clones, about 30% seen once. Each patient went into thyroid surgery without having received any treatment. Input material: tumor tissue. All receptors derive from a male donor with papillary thyroid cancer or a benign thyroid nodule (not recorded which). Some clones in this sample may be carry-over from other donors' samples.

The rearrangement links TRBV19 to TRBJ1-2; a possible D gene is TRBD1 (6 bases). The CDR3 totals 13 residues. V lost 4 bases and J 6 bases, leaving 12 bases between the germline ends. Germline V gives CDR1 LNHDA, CDR2 SQIVND (reference sequence). The CDR3 region is CASSKGQRDGYTF. CDR3 nucleotide sequence: TGTGCCAGTAGTAAGGGACAAAGGGATGGCTACACCTTC.

The rearrangement links TRBV11-2 to TRBJ2-7, with a possible D match to TRBD2 (5 bases). V gave up 1 base and J gave up 5 bases, with 15 bases separating them. CDR1 and CDR2 (germline): SGHAT, FQNNGV. The CDR3 consists of 15 residues. The CDR3 sequence is CASSLVGVSSNEQYF. In DNA, the CDR3 is TGTGCCAGCAGCTTAGTGGGAGTTTCTTCCAACGAGCAGTACTTC. Full variable domain (outside the CDR3, taken from reference TRBV11-2 and TRBJ2-7): EAGVAQSPRYKIIEKRQSVAFWCNPISGHATLYWYQQILGQGPKLLIQFQNNGVVDDSQLPKDRFSAERLKGVDSTLKIQPAKLEDSAVYLCASSLVGVSSNEQYFGPGTRLTVT.

This clone was counted ten times or more. V gene TRBV4-3 combines with J gene TRBJ1-5; 10 bases fit TRBD1. Germline CDR1 reads LGHNA; CDR2 reads YSLEER. V lost 4 bases and J lost 5; bases outside the gene matches: 14. This CDR3 has 18 residues. The CDR3 is CASSLYPYGTGADQPQHF. The CDR3 bases are TGCGCCAGCAGCCTCTACCCCTACGGGACAGGGGCTGATCAGCCCCAGCATTTT.

This clone was seen a handful of times. This chain uses TRBV10-2 with TRBJ1-6; the match to TRBD1 covers 10 bases. Trimming cost V 2 bases and J 10 bases; bases outside gene matches: 5. Germline V lookup: CDR1 WSHSY, CDR2 SAAADI. The CDR3 has 15 amino acids. CDR3 in DNA: TGCGCCAGCAGTGAGGGGACAGGGGATAGGTCACCCCTCCACTTT. As protein: CASSEGTGDRSPLHF.

In its sample, this clone is medium-sized. The genes are TRBV7-2 and TRBJ2-3; no clear D gene. The CDR3 is 12 amino acids. The V end was cut by 3 bases, the J end by 2 bases, with 3 bases between. CDR1 is SGHTA, CDR2 FQGNSA, per germline. CDR3 in amino acids: CASSLYTDTQYF. DNA for the CDR3: TGTGCCAGCAGCTTGTACACAGATACGCAGTATTTT.

This chain uses TRBV6-1 with TRBJ2-5; D gene ambiguous. The germline gives CDR1 MNHNS, CDR2 SASEGT. The V gene lost 8 bases and the J gene lost 5 bases, with 12 bases spanning the gap. CDR3 length equals 12 residues. The CDR3 reads CASSFPGETQYF. CDR3 coding DNA: TGTGCCAGCTCTTTTCCCGGGGAGACCCAGTACTTC.

The chain employs TRBV10-3 and TRBJ2-2; 9 bases agree with TRBD2. The CDR3 is 15 amino acids. Germline CDR1 is ENHRY and CDR2 is SYGVKD. The CDR3 region has the DNA TGTGCTTCACTACATAGCGGGGGGAACACCGGGGAGCTGTTTTTT. Translating gives CASLHSGGNTGELFF.

This clone is termed large. The chain combines TRBV30 with TRBJ1-2; maybe TRBD1 (6 bases). With 2 bases removed from V and 5 bases from J, the gap between germline ends came to 24 bases. Looked up from germline, CDR1 is GTSNPN and CDR2 is SVGIG (reference sequence). This CDR3 comprises 17 residues. Here the CDR3 reads CAWSWRTGRISSYGYTF. The CDR3 DNA reads as TGTGCCTGGAGTTGGCGTACAGGGCGGATCTCGTCTTATGGCTACACCTTC.

By sample share, this clone is medium-sized (0.01 to 0.1%). The V gene is TRBV7-2, the J gene TRBJ1-3; the match to TRBD1 covers 7 bases. This CDR3 has 18 residues. With 1 base clipped from V and 0 bases from J, the junction kept 9 bases outside the gene matches. Per germline, CDR1 SGHTA and CDR2 FQGNSA. CDR3 bases: TGTGCCAGCAGCTTAGTGACGGGACAGATCCACTCTGGAAACACCATATATTTT. Translating it yields CASSLVTGQIHSGNTIYF.

The V call is TRBV19, the J call TRBJ2-5; D is ambiguous. CDR1 and CDR2 (germline): LNHDA, SQIVND (reference sequence). This CDR3 has 17 amino acids. Deletions cut 6 bases from V and 5 bases from J, with 25 bases between. The CDR3 DNA is TGTGCCAGTAGCCCCAGGCTCAAGGCCTCAAACAATGAGACCCAGTACTTC. As protein: CASSPRLKASNNETQYF.